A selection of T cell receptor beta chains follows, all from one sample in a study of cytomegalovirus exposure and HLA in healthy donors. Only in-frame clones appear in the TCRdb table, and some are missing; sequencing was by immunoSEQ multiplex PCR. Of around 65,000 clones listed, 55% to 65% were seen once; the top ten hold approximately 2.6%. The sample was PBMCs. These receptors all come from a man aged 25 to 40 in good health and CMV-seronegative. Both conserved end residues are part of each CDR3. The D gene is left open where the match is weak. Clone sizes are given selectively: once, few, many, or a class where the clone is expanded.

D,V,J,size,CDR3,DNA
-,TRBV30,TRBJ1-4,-,CAWSVWQGGEKLFF,TGTGCCTGGAGTGTATGGCAGGGCGGTGAAAAACTGTTTTTT
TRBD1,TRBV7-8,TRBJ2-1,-,CASSPGQGSFNEQFF,TGTGCCAGCAGCCCCGGACAGGGTTCGTTCAATGAGCAGTTCTTC
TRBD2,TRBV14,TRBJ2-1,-,CASSPKSLSRGDEQFF,TGTGCCAGCAGCCCAAAAAGCCTCTCGCGGGGGGATGAGCAGTTCTTC
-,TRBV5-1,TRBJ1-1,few,CASSLDSRNTEAFF,TGCGCCAGCAGCTTGGACAGCCGGAACACTGAAGCTTTCTTT
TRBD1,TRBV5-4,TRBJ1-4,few,CASSFGGQGDSELFF,TGTGCCAGCAGCTTTGGCGGACAGGGGGATTCGGAACTGTTTTTT
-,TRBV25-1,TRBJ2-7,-,CASRAGSYEQYF,TGTGCCAGCAGGGCAGGGTCCTACGAGCAGTACTTC
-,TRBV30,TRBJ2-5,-,CAWANGQGGETQYF,TGTGCCTGGGCTAACGGACAGGGAGGGGAGACCCAGTACTTC
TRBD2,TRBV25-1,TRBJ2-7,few,CASGTSKIYEQYF,TGTGCCAGCGGGACTAGCAAAATCTACGAGCAGTACTTC
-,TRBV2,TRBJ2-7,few,CASRTTYEQYF,TGTGCCAGCAGGACAACCTACGAGCAGTACTTC
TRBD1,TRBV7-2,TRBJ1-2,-,CAGSLMGQGSHGYTF,TGTGCCGGCAGCTTAATGGGACAGGGAAGCCATGGCTACACCTTC
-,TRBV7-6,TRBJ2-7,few,CASSQPSGLEQYF,TGTGCCAGCAGCCAACCCTCAGGGCTCGAGCAGTACTTC
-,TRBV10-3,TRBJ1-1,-,CAISEEGDTEAFF,TGTGCCATCAGTGAGGAGGGGGACACTGAAGCTTTCTTT
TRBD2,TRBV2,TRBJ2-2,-,CASRGLAGGNGELFF,TGTGCCAGCAGGGGACTAGCGGGGGGCAACGGGGAGCTGTTTTTT
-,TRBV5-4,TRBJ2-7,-,CASSPDTEAGEQYF,TGTGCCAGCAGCCCAGACACGGAGGCGGGGGAGCAGTACTTC
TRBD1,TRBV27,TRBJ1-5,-,CASSAQGNQPQHF,TGTGCCAGCAGTGCACAGGGGAATCAGCCCCAGCATTTT
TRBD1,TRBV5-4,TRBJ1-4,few,CASSPGTATNEKLFF,TGTGCCAGCAGCCCCGGGACAGCAACTAATGAAAAACTGTTTTTT
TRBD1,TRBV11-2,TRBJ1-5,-,CASSLGQGGFQPQHF,TGTGCCAGCAGCTTAGGACAGGGAGGATTTCAGCCCCAGCATTTT
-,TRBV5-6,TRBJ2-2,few,CASSQTVNTGELFF,TGTGCCAGCAGCCAGACAGTGAACACCGGGGAGCTGTTTTTT
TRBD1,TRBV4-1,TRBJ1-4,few,CASSQGPTGSNEKLFF,TGCGCCAGCAGCCAGGGTCCGACAGGGTCTAATGAAAAACTGTTTTTT
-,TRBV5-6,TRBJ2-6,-,CASSLARGQRANVLTF,TGTGCCAGCAGCTTGGCTAGGGGTCAACGGGCCAACGTCCTGACTTTC
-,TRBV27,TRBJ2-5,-,CASSFRGAQEYF,TGTGCCAGCAGTTTCCGCGGGGCGCAGGAGTACTTC
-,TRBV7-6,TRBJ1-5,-,CASSLALQGADNQPQHF,TGTGCCAGCAGCTTAGCCCTTCAAGGGGCGGACAATCAGCCCCAGCATTTT
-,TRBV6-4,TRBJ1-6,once,CASSAQGGSPLHF,TGTGCCAGCAGTGCCCAGGGTGGTTCACCCCTCCACTTT
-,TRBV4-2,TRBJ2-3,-,CASSPIAPLPVGTDTQYF,TGTGCCAGCAGCCCTATTGCCCCGCTCCCTGTGGGCACAGATACGCAGTATTTT
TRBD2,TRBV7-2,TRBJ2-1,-,CASSFGGGAENEQFF,TGTGCCAGCAGCTTTGGCGGGGGGGCCGAGAATGAGCAGTTCTTC
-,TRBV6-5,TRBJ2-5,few,CASTTDGQETQYF,TGTGCCAGCACAACTGACGGGCAAGAGACCCAGTACTTC
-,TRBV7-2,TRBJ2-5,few,CASSSLGGTQYF,TGTGCCAGCAGCTCCCTAGGCGGGACCCAGTACTTC